The 25 T cell receptor beta chains listed next were all sequenced from one sample in a study of vaccination and CD4 T cells after COVID-19. No antigens are known for them. An Oncomine TCR Beta short-read assay was used to sequence the DNA from cultured CD4+ T cells. Each CDR3 protein is one row after TCRdb ran MiXCR on the PCR reads. The sample carries fewer than 9,000 distinct CDR3 sequences, around 40% recorded once. Specified treatment: approximately 9-day PBMC culture with coronavirus spike peptide pools or control peptides (ViraFEST assay). Prior to the COVID-19 pandemic (2011-2018), the unexposed donor's CD4+ T cells were collected. The material sequenced was CD4+ T cells from blood, cultured in vitro. The origin of the receptors is a human donor in good health.

V is TRBV5-1 and J is TRBJ1-1, with D perhaps TRBD1 (5 bases). In germline, CDR1 is SGHRS, CDR2 YFSETQ. V lost 2 bases to trimming and J lost 3 bases, with 11 bases between them. The CDR3 has 14 residues. The CDR3 coding sequence is TGCGCCAGCAGCTTAGGGACTCTAGACACTGAAGCTTTCTTT. This gives the protein CASSLGTLDTEAFF.

This clonotype is large within its sample. The V and J genes are TRBV27 and TRBJ2-7, with D perhaps TRBD1 (5 bases). Trimming pared 5 bases from V and 2 bases from J, leaving 16 bases between. Germline V CDR1 and CDR2: MNHEY, SMNVEV (reference sequence). The CDR3 is 15 amino acids. CDR3 DNA sequence: TGTGCCAGCAGTCCCCCGACAGCCCTTACCTACGAGCAGTACTTC. Protein product: CASSPPTALTYEQYF.

This rearrangement joins TRBV7-9 to TRBJ2-5, with 8 bases matching TRBD1. Germline V CDR1 and CDR2: SEHNR, FQNEAQ (reference sequence). V trimming: 2 bases; J trimming: 5 bases; junction bases outside the gene matches: 4. CDR3 size: 14 residues. The CDR3 coding sequence is TGTGCCAGCAGCTTATTGGACAGGGCGGAGACCCAGTACTTC. This codes for CASSLLDRAETQYF. The full variable domain, with the rest looked up from reference TRBV7-9 and TRBJ2-5, is DTGVSQNPRHKITKRGQNVTFRCDPISEHNRLYWYRQTLGQGPEFLTYFQNEAQLEKSRLLSDRFSAERPKGSFSTLEIQRTEQGDSAMYLCASSLLDRAETQYFGPGTRLLVL.

This chain uses TRBV30 with TRBJ2-2, with D possibly TRBD1 on 5 matching bases. V lost 4 bases and J 0 bases, leaving 12 bases between the germline ends. The CDR3 consists of 15 residues. Germline V gene lookup returns CDR1 GTSNPN and CDR2 SVGIG (reference sequence). The CDR3 coding sequence is TGTGCCTGGACCCACTTAGGGGCGAACACCGGGGAGCTGTTTTTT. Protein product: CAWTHLGANTGELFF. The full variable domain, rest sourced from reference TRBV30 and TRBJ2-2, is SQTIHQWPATLVQPVGSPLSLECTVEGTSNPNLYWYRQAAGRGLQLLFYSVGIGQISSEVPQNLSASRPQDRQFILSSKKLLLSDSGFYLCAWTHLGANTGELFFGEGSRLTVL.

The chain has TRBV19 and TRBJ2-1; D uncertain. The CDR3 covers 15 residues. The germline V gene encodes CDR1 LNHDA and CDR2 SQIVND (reference sequence). V lost 6 bases to trimming and J lost 1 base, with 13 bases between them. The CDR3 here is CASRYTRASYNEQFF. CDR3 sequence (DNA): TGTGCCAGTAGATACACCCGGGCGTCCTACAATGAGCAGTTCTTC.

The chain carries TRBV19 and TRBJ1-1, with TRBD1 identical over 8 bases. The J segment lost 8 bases and the V segment lost 5 bases, leaving 4 bases of the junction unmatched. The V gene's germline CDR1 is LNHDA and CDR2 SQIVND (reference sequence). CDR3 length: 12 residues. The CDR3 nucleotides are TGTGCCAGTAGTCCGAGGACAGGGGAAGCTTTCTTT. Translation: CASSPRTGEAFF.

In DNA form, the CDR3 reads TGTGCCAGCAGCTCCAGAGGGTTCCCTGGCGAACTACACCAAGAGACCCAGTACTTC. Translating it yields CASSSRGFPGELHQETQYF. The V call is TRBV11-1, the J call TRBJ2-5, with a possible D match to TRBD2 (5 bases). V was trimmed by 4 bases and J by 0 bases, leaving 24 bases between them. CDR3 length equals 19 residues. CDR1 and CDR2 (germline): SGHAT, FQDESV (reference sequence).

The chain's CDR3 is CASSLGEPRAQYF. In nucleotides, the CDR3 is TGTGCCAGCAGTTTGGGAGAGCCGAGGGCCCAGTACTTC. The chain couples TRBV12-3 or TRBV12-4 to TRBJ2-5; weak D call: TRBD2 (5 bases). The ends were cut back, 3 bases at V and 9 bases at J, with 14 bases in the middle. The CDR3 has 13 residues.

The chain uses TRBV20-1 and TRBJ2-1, with 10 bases fitting TRBD1. This CDR3 spans 13 amino acids. Per the germline V gene, CDR1 is DFQATT and CDR2 is SNEGSKA (reference sequence). V lost 6 bases to trimming and J lost 3 bases; unmatched junction nucleotides: 2. CDR3 sequence: CSAGTGDYNEQFF. The CDR3 DNA reads as TGCAGTGCCGGGACAGGGGACTACAATGAGCAGTTCTTC.

In DNA, the CDR3 is TGTGCCAGCCGACCTCCGGGACAGGGGACCACCGGGGAGCTGTTTTTT. Amino acid sequence: CASRPPGQGTTGELFF. The chain employs TRBV6-1 and TRBJ2-2; 10 nucleotides align to TRBD1. CDR1 is MNHNS and CDR2 is SASEGT in the germline V gene. The CDR3 is 16 residues long. V shed 8 bases and J 4 bases; nucleotides not matched to a gene: 10.

The V and J genes are TRBV6-1 and TRBJ1-3; D ambiguous. The CDR3 has 15 amino acids. The V gene's germline CDR1 is MNHNS and CDR2 SASEGT. Trimming cost V 1 base and J 0 bases, with 7 bases left between them. The CDR3: CASSEDPSSGNTIYF. CDR3 DNA: TGTGCCAGCAGTGAAGATCCGAGCTCTGGAAACACCATATATTTT.

This clonotype appeared a few times. The V call is TRBV6-1, the J call TRBJ1-5; D call uncertain. The germline V and J ends were trimmed by 7 bases and 4 bases, with 11 bases remaining between them. The CDR3 runs to 13 residues. Germline CDR1 MNHNS, CDR2 SASEGT. The CDR3: CASTKGRNQPQHF. DNA for the CDR3: TGTGCCAGCACTAAAGGACGGAATCAGCCCCAGCATTTT.

In its sample, this clonotype was seen a few times. This chain connects TRBV6-1 to TRBJ1-1; 7 bases are a match to TRBD1. The CDR3 runs to 13 residues. Germline V lookup: CDR1 MNHNS, CDR2 SASEGT. The J segment lost 5 bases and the V segment lost 6 bases, leaving 6 bases of the junction unmatched. CDR3 region: CASSETGITEAFF. In nucleotides, the CDR3 is TGTGCCAGCAGCGAGACAGGGATTACTGAAGCTTTCTTT.

This clonotype was seen a few times. The chain joins TRBV6-5 to TRBJ2-3; 8 bases fit TRBD2. The CDR3 extends over 16 amino acids. V lost 0 bases and J lost 4; bases outside the gene matches: 6. Germline V gives CDR1 MNHEY, CDR2 SVGAGI. The CDR3 nucleotides read TGTGCCAGCAGTTACTCGCCGGGGGGGGTCTCAGATACGCAGTATTTT. Translated: CASSYSPGGVSDTQYF.

CDR3 amino acids: CASSDRDNNEQFF. The CDR3 nucleotides are TGTGCCAGCAGTGACCGGGACAACAATGAGCAGTTCTTC. The rearrangement links TRBV6-4 to TRBJ2-1; the D gene is possibly TRBD1 (6 bases). The CDR3 extends over 13 amino acids. Trimming removed 2 bases from V and 5 bases from J, with 7 bases in between. Germline values: CDR1 MRHNA, CDR2 SNTAGT.

Only one count was recorded for this clonotype. The chain is built from TRBV7-9 and TRBJ2-7; D uncertain. The CDR3 totals 15 residues. Germline V CDR1 and CDR2: SEHNR, FQNEAQ (reference sequence). The V and J ends lost 0 bases and 4 bases respectively, with 13 bases between them. The CDR3 bases are TGTGCCAGCAGCTTAGCGGCCGCGCGGACGTACGAGCAGTACTTC. Encoded protein: CASSLAAARTYEQYF.

In its sample, this clonotype was seen a few times. The chain carries TRBV19 and TRBJ1-2; D is uncertain. Trimming removed 4 bases at V and 10 bases at J, with 16 bases between. CDR1 LNHDA and CDR2 SQIVND come from the germline V gene (reference sequence). The CDR3 extends over 13 amino acids. The CDR3 DNA sequence: TGTGCCAGTAGTACCCAAGGTGGCAGCGACTACACCTTC. Translated, it gives CASSTQGGSDYTF.

In its sample, this clonotype is medium-sized (0.01 to 0.1%). The chain has TRBV7-2 and TRBJ1-5; unclear D gene. Trimming stripped 1 base from V and 5 bases from J, with 9 bases between. Germline values: CDR1 SGHTA, CDR2 FQGNSA. The CDR3 runs to 14 residues. The DNA of the CDR3 is TGTGCCAGCAGCTTAGGGTCGGGATATCAGCCCCAGCATTTT. Its protein is CASSLGSGYQPQHF.

This clonotype ranks as medium-sized (0.01 to 0.1%). The chain combines TRBV29-1 with TRBJ1-5; perhaps TRBD1 as D (5 bases). The CDR3 runs 14 residues. Germline CDR1 SQVTM, CDR2 ANQGSEA. Trimming took 4 bases from V and 5 from J, leaving 15 bases between them. The CDR3 nucleotides read TGCAGCGTTGGAGAGGCAGGGATTGATCAGCCCCAGCATTTT. Translated, it gives CSVGEAGIDQPQHF.

The chain combines TRBV7-8 with TRBJ1-6; maybe TRBD1 (5 bases). The CDR3 totals 13 residues. Trimming left V 1 base short and J 9 bases short, with 7 bases between. Germline loops: CDR1 SGHVS, CDR2 FQNEAQ. The CDR3 sequence is CASSLGGASPLHF. CDR3 nucleotides: TGTGCCAGCAGCTTAGGAGGGGCTTCACCCCTCCACTTT.

The chain combines TRBV27 with TRBJ2-2; tentative D call: TRBD2 (6 bases). The CDR3 contains 13 residues. Germline CDR1 reads MNHEY; CDR2 reads SMNVEV (reference sequence). V was shortened by 2 bases and J by 5 bases, with 6 bases between the two germline ends. The CDR3 spells CASSLRGTGELFF. CDR3 sequence (DNA): TGTGCCAGCAGTTTACGGGGGACCGGGGAGCTGTTTTTT.

CDR3 sequence: CASSGREDSPLHF. For the CDR3, the DNA is TGTGCCAGCTCCGGAAGGGAAGATTCACCCCTCCACTTT. The chain combines TRBV18 with TRBJ1-6; D not certain. Germline V gene lookup returns CDR1 KGHSH and CDR2 LQKENI. Deletions cut 6 bases from V and 8 bases from J, with 11 bases between. CDR3 size: 13 residues.

This sequence joins TRBV6-2 or TRBV6-3 and TRBJ2-3, with a tentative D call TRBD1 (6 bases). Trimming shortened V by 7 bases and J by 6 bases, and 14 bases separated the two germline ends. Per the germline V gene, CDR1 is MNHEY and CDR2 is SVGEGT. CDR3 length: 13 residues. The CDR3 DNA reads as TGTGCCAGCACTCGTACAGGGTCGGATACGCAGTATTTT. Amino acid sequence: CASTRTGSDTQYF.

This clonotype was seen a few times. The rearrangement joins TRBV6-5 to TRBJ1-1; TRBD1 is a possible D gene (5 bases). The CDR3 sequence is 13 residues long. V lost 1 base to trimming and J lost 7 bases, with 10 bases between them. In germline, CDR1 is MNHEY, CDR2 SVGAGI. The CDR3 bases are TGTGCCAGCAGTTACTTGGGGGGAGGTGAAGCTTTCTTT. It encodes CASSYLGGGEAFF.

V is TRBV12-3 or TRBV12-4 and J is TRBJ1-1; no clear D gene. The CDR3 covers 11 residues. The ends were cut back, 3 bases at V and 7 bases at J, with 6 bases in the middle. Here the CDR3 DNA reads TGTGCCAGCAGTTTTGGAAGTGAAGCTTTCTTT. Protein sequence: CASSFGSEAFF.